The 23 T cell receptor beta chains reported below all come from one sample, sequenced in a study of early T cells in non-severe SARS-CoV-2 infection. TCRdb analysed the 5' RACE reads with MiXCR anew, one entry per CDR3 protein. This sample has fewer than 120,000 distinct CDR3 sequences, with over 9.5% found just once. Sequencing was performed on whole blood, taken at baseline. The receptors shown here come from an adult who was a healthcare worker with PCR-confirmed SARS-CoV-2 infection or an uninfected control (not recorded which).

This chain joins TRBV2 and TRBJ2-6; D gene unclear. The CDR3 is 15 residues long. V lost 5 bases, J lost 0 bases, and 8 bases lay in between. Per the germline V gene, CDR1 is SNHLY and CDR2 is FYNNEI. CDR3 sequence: CASSPEGSGANVLTF. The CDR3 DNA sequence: TGTGCCAGCAGTCCGGAAGGCTCTGGGGCCAACGTCCTGACTTTC.

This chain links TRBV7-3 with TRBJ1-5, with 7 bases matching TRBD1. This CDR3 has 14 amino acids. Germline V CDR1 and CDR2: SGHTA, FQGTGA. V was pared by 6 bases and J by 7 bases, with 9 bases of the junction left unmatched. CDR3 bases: TGTGCCAGCAGTTTGACAGGGTATGGACAGCCCCAGCATTTT. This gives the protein CASSLTGYGQPQHF.

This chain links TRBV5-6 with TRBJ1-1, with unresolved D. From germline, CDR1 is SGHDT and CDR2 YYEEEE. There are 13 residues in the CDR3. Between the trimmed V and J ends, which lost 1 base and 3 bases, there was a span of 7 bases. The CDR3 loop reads CASSLPGHTEAFF. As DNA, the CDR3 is TGTGCCAGCAGCTTGCCCGGGCACACTGAAGCTTTCTTT.

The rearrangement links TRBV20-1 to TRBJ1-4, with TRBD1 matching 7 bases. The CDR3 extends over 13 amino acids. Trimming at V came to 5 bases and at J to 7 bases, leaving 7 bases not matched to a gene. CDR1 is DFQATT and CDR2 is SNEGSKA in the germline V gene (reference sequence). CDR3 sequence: CSAPQGMREKLFF. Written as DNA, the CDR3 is TGCAGTGCTCCACAGGGGATGCGTGAAAAACTGTTTTTT.

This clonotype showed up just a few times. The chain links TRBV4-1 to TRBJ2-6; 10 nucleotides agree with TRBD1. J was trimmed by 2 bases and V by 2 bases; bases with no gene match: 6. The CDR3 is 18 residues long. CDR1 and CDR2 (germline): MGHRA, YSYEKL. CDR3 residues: CASSQLVDRGPGANVLTF. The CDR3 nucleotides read TGCGCCAGCAGCCAATTAGTCGACAGGGGGCCTGGGGCCAACGTCCTGACTTTC.

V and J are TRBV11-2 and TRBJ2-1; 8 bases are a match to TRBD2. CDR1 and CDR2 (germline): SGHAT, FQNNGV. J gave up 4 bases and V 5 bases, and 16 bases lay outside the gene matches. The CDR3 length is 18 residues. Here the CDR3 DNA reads TGTGCCAGCAGCCCGACCGGCCTGGCTAGCGGGCTGTACAATGAGCAGTTCTTC. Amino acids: CASSPTGLASGLYNEQFF.

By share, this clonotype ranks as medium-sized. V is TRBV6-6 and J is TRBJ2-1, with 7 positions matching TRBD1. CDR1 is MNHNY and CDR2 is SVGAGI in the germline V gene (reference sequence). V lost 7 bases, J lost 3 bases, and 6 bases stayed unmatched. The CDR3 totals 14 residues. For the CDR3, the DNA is TGTGCCAGCAACCCAGGGGGAGACTACAATGAGCAGTTCTTC. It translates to CASNPGGDYNEQFF.

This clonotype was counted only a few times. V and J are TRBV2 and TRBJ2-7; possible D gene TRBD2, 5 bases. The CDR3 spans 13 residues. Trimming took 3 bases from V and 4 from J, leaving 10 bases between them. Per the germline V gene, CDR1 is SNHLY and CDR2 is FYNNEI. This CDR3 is CASSDGGKYEQYF. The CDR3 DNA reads TGTGCCAGCAGTGACGGAGGCAAATACGAGCAGTACTTC.

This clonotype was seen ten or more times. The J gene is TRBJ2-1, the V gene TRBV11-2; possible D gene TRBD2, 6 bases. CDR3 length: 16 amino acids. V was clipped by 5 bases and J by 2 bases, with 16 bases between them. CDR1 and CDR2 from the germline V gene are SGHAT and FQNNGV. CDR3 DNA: TGTGCCAGCAGCGTTTTTGCTAGCGTAGCCTACAATGAGCAGTTCTTC. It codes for CASSVFASVAYNEQFF.

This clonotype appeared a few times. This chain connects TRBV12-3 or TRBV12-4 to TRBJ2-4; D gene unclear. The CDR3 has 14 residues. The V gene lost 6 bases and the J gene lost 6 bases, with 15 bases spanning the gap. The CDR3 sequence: CASRGLRGTNIQYF. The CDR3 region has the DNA TGTGCCAGCAGGGGATTGCGCGGTACAAACATTCAGTACTTC.

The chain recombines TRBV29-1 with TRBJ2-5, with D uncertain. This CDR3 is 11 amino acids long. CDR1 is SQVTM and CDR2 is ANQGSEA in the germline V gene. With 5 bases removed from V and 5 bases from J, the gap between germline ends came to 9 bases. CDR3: CSVQVRETQYF. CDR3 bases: TGCAGCGTTCAAGTACGGGAGACCCAGTACTTC.

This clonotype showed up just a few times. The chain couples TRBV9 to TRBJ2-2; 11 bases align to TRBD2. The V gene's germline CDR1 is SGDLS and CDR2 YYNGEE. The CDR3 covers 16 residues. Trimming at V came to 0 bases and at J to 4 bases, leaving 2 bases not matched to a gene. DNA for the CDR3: TGTGCCAGCAGCGTAGTAGCGGGAGGGATCACCGGGGAGCTGTTTTTT. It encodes CASSVVAGGITGELFF.

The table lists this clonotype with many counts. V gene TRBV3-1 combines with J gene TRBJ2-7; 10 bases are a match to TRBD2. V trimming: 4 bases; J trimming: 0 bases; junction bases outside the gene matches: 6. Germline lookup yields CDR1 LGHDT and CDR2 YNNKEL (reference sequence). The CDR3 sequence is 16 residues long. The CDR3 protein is CASSRNSGGPSYEQYF. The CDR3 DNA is TGTGCCAGCAGCCGAAATAGCGGGGGGCCCTCCTACGAGCAGTACTTC.

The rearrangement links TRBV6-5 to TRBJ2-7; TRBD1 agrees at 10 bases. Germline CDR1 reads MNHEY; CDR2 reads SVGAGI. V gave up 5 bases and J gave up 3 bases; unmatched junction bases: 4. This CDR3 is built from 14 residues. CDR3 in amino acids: CASSRGQGGYEQYF. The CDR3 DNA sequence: TGTGCCAGCAGTCGCGGACAGGGGGGCTACGAGCAGTACTTC.

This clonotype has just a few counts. The CDR3 DNA reads TGTGCCAGCAGCCATCTTCAGGGGGCTGGCGGGGCTTTCTTT. This translates into CASSHLQGAGGAFF. The J gene is TRBJ1-1, the V gene TRBV3-1; 8 bases match TRBD1. The CDR3 totals 14 residues. The V gene's germline CDR1 is LGHDT and CDR2 YNNKEL (reference sequence). The V segment lost 3 bases and the J segment 11 bases; nucleotides outside the gene matches: 11.

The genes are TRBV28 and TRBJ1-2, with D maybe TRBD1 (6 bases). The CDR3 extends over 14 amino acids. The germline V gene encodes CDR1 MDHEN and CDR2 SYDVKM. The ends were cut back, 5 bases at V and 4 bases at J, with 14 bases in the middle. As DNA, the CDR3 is TGTGCCAGCAGTGTCGACAGGCGCGGCTATGGCTACACCTTC. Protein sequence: CASSVDRRGYGYTF.

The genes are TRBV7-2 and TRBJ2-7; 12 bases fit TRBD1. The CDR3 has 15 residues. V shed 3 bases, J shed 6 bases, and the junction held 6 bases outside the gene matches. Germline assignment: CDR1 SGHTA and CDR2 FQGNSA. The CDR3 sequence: CASSFLPGQGAEQYF. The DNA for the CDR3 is TGTGCCAGCAGCTTCCTCCCGGGACAGGGGGCCGAGCAGTACTTC.

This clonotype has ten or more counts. CDR3 amino acids: CSAQDPTPRYNEQFF. The CDR3 DNA reads as TGCAGTGCCCAGGACCCGACTCCCAGATACAATGAGCAGTTCTTC. The V and J genes are TRBV20-1 and TRBJ2-1; no reliable D call. Trimming left V 6 bases short and J 4 bases short, with 19 bases between. CDR3 size: 15 residues. Per the germline V gene, CDR1 is DFQATT and CDR2 is SNEGSKA (reference sequence).

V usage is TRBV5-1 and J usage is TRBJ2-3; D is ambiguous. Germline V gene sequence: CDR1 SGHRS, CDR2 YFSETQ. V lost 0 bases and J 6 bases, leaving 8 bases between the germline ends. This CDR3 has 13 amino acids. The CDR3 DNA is TGCGCCAGCAGCTTGGCACCCAGGGATACGCAGTATTTT. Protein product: CASSLAPRDTQYF.

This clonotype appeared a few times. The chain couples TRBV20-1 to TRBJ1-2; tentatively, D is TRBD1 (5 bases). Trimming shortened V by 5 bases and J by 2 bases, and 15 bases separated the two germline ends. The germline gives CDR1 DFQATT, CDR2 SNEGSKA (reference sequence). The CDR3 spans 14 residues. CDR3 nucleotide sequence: TGCAGTGCTCCCCTAAGACAGAAAAACTATGGCTACACCTTC. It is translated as CSAPLRQKNYGYTF.

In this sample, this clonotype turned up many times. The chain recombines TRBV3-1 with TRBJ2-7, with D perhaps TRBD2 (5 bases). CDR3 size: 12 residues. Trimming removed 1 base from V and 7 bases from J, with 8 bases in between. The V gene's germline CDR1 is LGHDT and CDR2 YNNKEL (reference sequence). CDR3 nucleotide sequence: TGTGCCAGCAGCCAAGCTCGCGGGGAGCAGTACTTC. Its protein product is CASSQARGEQYF.

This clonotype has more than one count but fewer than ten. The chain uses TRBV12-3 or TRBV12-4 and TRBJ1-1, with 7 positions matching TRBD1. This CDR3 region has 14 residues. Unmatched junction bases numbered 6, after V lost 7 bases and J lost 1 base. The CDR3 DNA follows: TGTGCCAGCACCCCGGGACAGCAGAACACTGAAGCTTTCTTT. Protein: CASTPGQQNTEAFF.

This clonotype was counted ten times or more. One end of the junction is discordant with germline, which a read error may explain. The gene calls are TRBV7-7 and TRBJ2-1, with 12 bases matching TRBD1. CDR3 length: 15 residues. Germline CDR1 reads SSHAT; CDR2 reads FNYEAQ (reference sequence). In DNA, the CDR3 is TGTGCTAGCAGCTTCTCCGGGACAGGGGGCGATGAGCAGTTCTTC. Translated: CASSFSGTGGDEQFF.